This entry lists 29 T cell receptor beta chains sequenced from one sample in a study of metastatic and nonmetastatic thyroid tumors. TCRdb used MiXCR to call clones anew from the PCR reads. Of about 13,000 clones in the sample, 23% were seen once. Until they underwent thyroid surgery, no patient had received any treatment. Sequenced sample: adjacent normal tissue. These TCRs come from a female donor with papillary thyroid cancer or a benign thyroid nodule (not recorded which). Some clones in this sample may be carry-over from other donors' samples.

A note on this clone: Because the CDR3 is missing its conserved closing phenylalanine or tryptophan, this is likely a read error. V and J are TRBV12-3 or TRBV12-4 and TRBJ2-3, with D tentatively TRBD1 (6 bases). The CDR3 runs 14 residues. V dropped 6 bases and J dropped 6 bases, with 16 bases sitting between them. CDR3 sequence reads: CASRGDKPTDTQYL. In DNA form, the CDR3 reads TGTGCCAGCAGGGGGGACAAGCCGACGGATACGCAGTATTTG.

In this sample, this clone turned up a few times. An end of the junction differs from the germline gene, which may be a read error. The chain employs TRBV2 and TRBJ2-1; D possibly uses TRBD1 or TRBD2 (8 bases each). CDR3 length equals 12 residues. Germline-derived CDR1 and CDR2 are SNHLY and FYNNEI. The CDR3 coding sequence is TGTACCAGAGGACAGGGCGGGGGGTACCAGTTCTTC. Translated: CTRGQGGGYQFF.

This chain joins TRBV7-2 and TRBJ2-7; D is unclear. The V end lost 4 bases, the J end lost 1 base, and 14 bases lay between the germline ends. Germline V CDR1 and CDR2: SGHTA, FQGNSA. The CDR3 length is 15 residues. The CDR3 nucleotides are TGTGCCAGCAGCTCTGACGGCGGCAGGTCCTACGAGCAGTACTTC. As protein: CASSSDGGRSYEQYF.

This rearrangement joins TRBV2 to TRBJ1-6; no clear D gene. CDR3 length: 14 residues. Germline loops: CDR1 SNHLY, CDR2 FYNNEI. V gave up 5 bases and J gave up 8 bases, with 13 bases separating them. CDR3 in DNA: TGTGCCAGCAGTTTGAGGCGTCAGGATTCACCCCTCCACTTT. It translates to CASSLRRQDSPLHF.

Many counts were recorded for this clone. V is TRBV3-2 and J is TRBJ2-7; the table's D call of TRBD1 was not tested on the DNA. TRBV3-2 is given as a pseudogene. CDR3 length equals 17 residues. CDR3 sequence: CASSPPPGRRSSYEQYF. The CDR3, as DNA: TGTGCCAGCAGCCCCCCCCCGGGGAGGCGGAGCTCCTACGAGCAGTACTTC.

The chain has TRBV27 and TRBJ2-7; the D gene could be TRBD1 or TRBD2 (6 bases each). Germline assignment: CDR1 MNHEY and CDR2 SMNVEV (reference sequence). The CDR3 contains 14 residues. Trimming took 7 bases from V and 3 from J, leaving 16 bases between them. CDR3: CASNTRRGDYEQYF. CDR3 DNA: TGTGCCAGCAATACCAGAAGGGGGGACTACGAGCAGTACTTC.

In its sample, this clone is medium-sized. CDR3 coding DNA: TGTGCCAGCAGTGAACAGGGCACACTAGGAACCGAGCAGTACTTC. Protein product: CASSEQGTLGTEQYF. This chain joins TRBV6-1 and TRBJ2-7; D could derive from TRBD1 or TRBD2 (5 bases each). CDR1 MNHNS and CDR2 SASEGT come from the germline V gene. The CDR3 contains 15 residues. V was trimmed by 2 bases and J by 6 bases, leaving 17 bases between them.

This clone was seen a few times. The chain carries TRBV10-1 and TRBJ2-1; a possible D gene is TRBD2 (6 bases). V gave up 6 bases and J gave up 2 bases, with 8 bases separating them. CDR3 length equals 13 residues. The germline V gene has CDR1 WNHNN and CDR2 SYGVQD (reference sequence). The CDR3 DNA is TGCGCCAGCAGCCGGGGGACCTACAATGAGCAGTTCTTC. This encodes CASSRGTYNEQFF.

This clone was observed a handful of times. The rearrangement links TRBV20-1 to TRBJ1-5, with 9 positions matching TRBD1. Per germline, CDR1 DFQATT and CDR2 SNEGSKA (reference sequence). The J segment lost 2 bases and the V segment lost 1 base, leaving 6 bases of the junction unmatched. This CDR3 spans 16 amino acids. CDR3 amino acids: CSARALQGARNQPQHF. DNA for the CDR3: TGCAGTGCTAGAGCTCTACAGGGGGCTCGCAATCAGCCCCAGCATTTT.

In its sample, this clone is medium-sized. This sequence joins TRBV11-2 and TRBJ1-1, with 7 bases aligning to TRBD1. The V gene end was trimmed by 1 base and the J gene end by 1 base; junction bases not matched to a gene: 0. The CDR3 sequence is 14 residues long. Germline V gives CDR1 SGHAT, CDR2 FQNNGV. Here the CDR3 DNA reads TGTGCCAGCAGCTTAGGACAGGGGAACACTGAAGCTTTCTTT. As protein: CASSLGQGNTEAFF.

In its sample, this clone was seen a few times. At one boundary the junction diverges from the germline segment, which might be a read error. The J gene is TRBJ2-4, the V gene TRBV6-5; D uncertain. CDR3 size: 15 residues. Germline V CDR1 and CDR2: MNHEY, SVGAGI. The DNA for the CDR3 is TGCGCCAGCAGTTACTCCCGGCAGTACAAAAACATTCAGTACTTC. This codes for CASSYSRQYKNIQYF.

This clone was seen repeatedly, ten times or more. A much larger clone differs by one base, so this may be a read error. The V and J genes are TRBV25-1 and TRBJ2-1; D perhaps matches TRBD2 (5 bases). Germline loops: CDR1 MGHDK, CDR2 SYGVNS. This CDR3 contains 13 residues. Here the CDR3 reads CASRAPAGNERFF. Here the CDR3 DNA reads TGTGCCAGCAGGGCCCCAGCCGGGAACGAGCGGTTCTTC.

This chain uses TRBV7-2 with TRBJ2-7; D call uncertain. The CDR3 is 16 amino acids. Germline CDR1 reads SGHTA; CDR2 reads FQGNSA. Trimming left V 2 bases short and J 6 bases short, with 20 bases between. The CDR3 sequence: CASSLSADHHYGEQYF. CDR3 coding DNA: TGTGCCAGCAGCTTATCGGCGGATCACCATTACGGCGAGCAGTACTTC.

This clone is classed as medium-sized. The CDR3 region has the DNA TGTGCCAGCAGCCACGACAGGGGGGACACCGGGGAGCTGTTTTTT. It translates to CASSHDRGDTGELFF. The chain joins TRBV2 to TRBJ2-2; 9 bases fit TRBD1. Trimming cost V 6 bases and J 3 bases; bases outside gene matches: 5. CDR3 length: 15 residues. Germline V gene data show CDR1 as SNHLY and CDR2 as FYNNEI.

This clone appeared once. V and J are TRBV20-1 and TRBJ2-3, with 7 nucleotides matching TRBD2. Germline lookup yields CDR1 DFQATT and CDR2 SNEGSKA (reference sequence). With V trimmed by 5 bases and J by 4 bases, 6 bases remained unmatched. The CDR3 runs 13 residues. The CDR3 DNA is TGCAGTGCTGGCGGGAGTTGGGCAGATACGCAGTATTTT. It translates to CSAGGSWADTQYF.

V usage is TRBV28 and J usage is TRBJ1-1; D gene unclear. The CDR3 covers 14 residues. Germline values: CDR1 MDHEN, CDR2 SYDVKM. Trimming removed 2 bases at V and 7 bases at J, with 14 bases between. The CDR3 loop is CASSLQGMGDEAFF. The CDR3 bases are TGTGCCAGCAGTTTACAAGGGATGGGCGATGAAGCTTTCTTT.

This clone was picked up a small number of times. Its ends do not fully match the called genes, so a read error is possible. The J gene is TRBJ2-7, the V gene TRBV19; 7 positions match TRBD1. The CDR3 has 15 amino acids. CDR1 and CDR2 from the germline V gene are LNHDA and SQIVND (reference sequence). The CDR3 nucleotides are TGTGCCAGTAGTTTAGACAGGGCGACTTCCTACGAGCAGTACTTC. Translated: CASSLDRATSYEQYF.

This clone came up a few times. The chain recombines TRBV6-1 with TRBJ2-3; D ambiguous. The CDR3 is 15 residues long. V lost 7 bases to trimming and J lost 10 bases, with 24 bases between them. Germline V lookup: CDR1 MNHNS, CDR2 SASEGT. CDR3 in amino acids: CASKEWGWGYAAQYF. CDR3 sequence (DNA): TGTGCCAGCAAGGAATGGGGATGGGGATACGCGGCGCAGTATTTT.

This clone was observed a few times. The CDR3 DNA reads TGTGCCTGGAAGAAGTCTGGAAACACCATATATTTT. It specifies CAWKKSGNTIYF. This chain uses TRBV30 with TRBJ1-3; D not certain. This CDR3 region has 12 residues. With 4 bases removed from V and 1 base from J, the gap between germline ends came to 5 bases. CDR1 is GTSNPN and CDR2 is SVGIG in the germline V gene (reference sequence).

This clone was seen repeatedly, ten times or more. V and J are TRBV7-9 and TRBJ2-5, with TRBD1 identical over 9 bases. This CDR3 spans 16 amino acids. The germline CDR1 and CDR2 sequences are SEHNR and FQNEAQ (reference sequence). Trimming cost V 2 bases and J 4 bases; bases outside gene matches: 8. Here the CDR3 reads CASSLLGQGPGETQYF. The CDR3 DNA reads TGTGCCAGCAGCTTATTGGGACAGGGTCCTGGAGAGACCCAGTACTTC.

The chain has TRBV7-6 and TRBJ2-7, with D possibly being TRBD2 (8 bases). Germline CDR1 and CDR2: SGHVS and FNYEAQ. The CDR3 loop spans 14 amino acids. V lost 7 bases to trimming and J lost 7 bases, with 20 bases between them. For the CDR3, the DNA is TGTGCCAGCATCCCCGGGAGGGGGCTATATGAGCAGTACTTC. It translates to CASIPGRGLYEQYF.

This clone was counted a few times. The chain couples TRBV28 to TRBJ2-7, with D tentatively TRBD2 (7 bases). CDR3 length equals 15 residues. Germline CDR1 is MDHEN and CDR2 is SYDVKM. V lost 4 bases and J lost 5, with 18 bases in between. CDR3 nucleotides: TGTGCCAGCAGTTGGGAGGGGGGGATCCTGAACGAGCAGTACTTC. Translated: CASSWEGGILNEQYF. Full variable domain (outside the CDR3, taken from reference TRBV28 and TRBJ2-7): DVKVTQSSRYLVKRTGEKVFLECVQDMDHENMFWYRQDPGLGLRLIYFSYDVKMKEKGDIPEGYSVSREKKERFSLILESASTNQTSMYLCASSWEGGILNEQYFGPGTRLTVT.

The chain is built from TRBV12-3 or TRBV12-4 and TRBJ1-5; 8 bases agree with TRBD1. With V trimmed by 6 bases and J by 4 bases, 8 bases remained unmatched. This CDR3 spans 15 amino acids. The CDR3 protein is CASSRTGLLNQPQHF. Here the CDR3 DNA reads TGTGCCAGCAGCCGGACAGGGTTGCTGAATCAGCCCCAGCATTTT.

Note on this clone: This may arise from a read error, as a much more abundant clone is one base away. V and J are TRBV5-1 and TRBJ2-5, with unresolved D. This CDR3 is 13 amino acids long. Germline V CDR1 and CDR2: SGHRS, YFSETQ. V was clipped by 4 bases and J by 5 bases, with 12 bases between them. CDR3 residues: CASSRVTAETQYF. The CDR3 nucleotides are TGCGCCAGCAGCCGGGTCACAGCGGAGACCCAGTACTTC.

This clone was observed at least ten times. Since a much larger clone is just one base distant, this may be a read error. Other DNA sequences within the sample encode an identical CDR3. The CDR3, as DNA: TGTGCCAGCAGTGAATTCCCGGGGGGAGGGAACACCATATATTTT. Translated, it gives CASSEFPGGGNTIYF. The chain couples TRBV6-1 to TRBJ1-3; tentative D call: TRBD1 (5 bases). The germline V and J ends were trimmed by 2 bases and 7 bases, with 15 bases remaining between them. The CDR3 is 15 amino acids. From germline, CDR1 is MNHNS and CDR2 SASEGT.

In this sample, this clone is medium-sized. The chain uses TRBV15 and TRBJ1-2; D ambiguous. In germline, CDR1 is LNHNV, CDR2 YYDKDF (reference sequence). Trimming removed 8 bases from V and 0 bases from J, with 10 bases in between. This CDR3 comprises 13 residues. The CDR3 here is CATRLDPNYGYTF. For the CDR3, the DNA is TGTGCCACCCGACTCGACCCTAACTATGGCTACACCTTC.

This chain joins TRBV7-2 and TRBJ2-7; maybe TRBD2 (6 bases). Germline CDR1 and CDR2: SGHTA and FQGNSA. The CDR3 contains 15 residues. Trimming took off 9 bases at V and 7 bases at J, with 25 bases between the two ends. The CDR3 sequence is CASTLAASLYREQYF. The CDR3 region has the DNA TGTGCCAGTACCTTAGCGGCATCCCTATACCGGGAGCAGTACTTC.

This clone is classed as medium-sized (0.01 to 0.1%). V usage is TRBV19 and J usage is TRBJ2-1, with 15 bases that match TRBD2. With 7 bases clipped from V and 10 bases from J, the junction kept 2 bases outside the gene matches. The CDR3 extends over 13 amino acids. CDR1 is LNHDA and CDR2 is SQIVND in the germline V gene (reference sequence). The CDR3 coding sequence is TGTGCCAGTAAGGGACTAGCGGGAGGCGAGCAGTTCTTC. Translating gives CASKGLAGGEQFF.

A note on this clone: Because the CDR3 is missing its conserved closing phenylalanine or tryptophan, this is likely a read error. This chain uses TRBV12-3 or TRBV12-4 with TRBJ1-2; 8 positions match TRBD1. This CDR3 has 14 residues. With V trimmed by 6 bases and J by 5 bases, 8 bases remained unmatched. The CDR3 protein is CASSWGRGLYGYTV. As DNA, the CDR3 is TGTGCCAGCAGCTGGGGCAGGGGGCTGTATGGCTACACCGTC.